These T cell receptor beta chains were read from a single sample in a study of neurological immune-mediated disorders. TCRdb reprocessed the 5' RACE reads with MiXCR, giving one entry per CDR3 protein. The data hold tens of thousands of distinct CDR3 sequences, with roughly 3.2% observed a single time. Sequencing input: PBMCs. The source is a woman in her fifties or sixties with multiple sclerosis. Both conserved end residues are part of each CDR3. Each record gives: D gene, V gene, clone size, J gene, CDR3 length, CDR3 protein, CDR3 DNA. The D gene is left open where the match is weak. Clone size is shown for a subset of rows, as once, few, many or a class of expanded clone.

.,TRBV20-1,many,TRBJ1-2,10,CSASEGSYTF,TGCAGTGCTAGTGAGGGCAGCTACACCTTC
.,TRBV6-2/TRBV6-3,many,TRBJ2-7,15,CASSYLRPVSYEQYF,TGTGCCAGCAGTTACTTACGTCCGGTCTCCTACGAGCAGTACTTC
.,TRBV12-3/TRBV12-4,few,TRBJ1-2,12,CASSRVGYGYTF,TGTGCCAGCAGCCGTGTCGGCTATGGCTACACCTTC
TRBD1,TRBV3-1,many,TRBJ1-1,13,CASRNRDRKRAFF,TGTGCCAGCAGGAACCGGGACAGAAAACGGGCTTTCTTT
.,TRBV5-5,many,TRBJ1-5,15,CASSVARTSNQPQHF,TGTGCCAGCAGCGTGGCAAGAACTAGCAATCAGCCCCAGCATTTT
.,TRBV5-1,.,TRBJ1-2,11,CASRSPYGYTF,TGCGCCAGCAGATCGCCGTATGGCTACACCTTC
TRBD1,TRBV4-3,many,TRBJ2-7,16,CASSQVPRQGFDEQYF,TGCGCCAGCAGCCAGGTCCCAAGACAGGGTTTCGACGAGCAGTACTTC
TRBD2,TRBV29-1,many,TRBJ2-5,14,CSVDVAGTQETQYF,TGCAGCGTTGACGTAGCGGGGACTCAAGAGACCCAGTACTTC
.,TRBV5-1,many,TRBJ1-4,14,CASSLRTTNEKLFF,TGCGCCAGCAGCTTACGAACCACTAATGAAAAACTGTTTTTT
TRBD1,TRBV6-5,many,TRBJ1-4,14,CASSPGGTNEKLFF,TGTGCCAGCAGCCCAGGGGGCACTAATGAAAAACTGTTTTTT
.,TRBV20-1,once,TRBJ2-3,17,CSARPGGLRPSTDKQYF,TGCAGTGCCCGACCCGGCGGGCTTCGACCAAGCACAGATAAACAGTATTTT
.,TRBV9,many,TRBJ1-5,15,CASSVGRDPRQPQHF,TGTGCCAGCAGCGTAGGACGAGACCCCAGGCAGCCCCAGCATTTT
.,TRBV21-1,many,TRBJ2-7,15,CASSKSRGTTYEQYF,TGTGCCAGCAGCAAATCCCGGGGGACAACCTACGAGCAGTACTTC
.,TRBV12-3/TRBV12-4,many,TRBJ2-3,16,CASSLAHWGNTDTQYF,TGTGCCAGCAGTTTAGCGCATTGGGGAAACACAGATACGCAGTATTTT
TRBD2,TRBV5-1,many,TRBJ2-7,15,CASSPLLRGGLEQYF,TGCGCCAGCAGCCCTCTATTGCGGGGGGGCCTCGAGCAGTACTTC
.,TRBV5-1,.,TRBJ1-5,13,CASSSVPGQPQHF,TGCGCCAGCAGCTCCGTCCCTGGGCAGCCCCAGCATTTT
TRBD2,TRBV7-2,many,TRBJ2-1,16,CASRSAVAGGRNEQFF,TGTGCCAGCAGATCCGCCGTTGCGGGGGGGAGGAATGAGCAGTTCTTC
.,TRBV5-5,many,TRBJ2-2,14,CASRPLGDTGELFF,TGTGCCAGCAGACCACTTGGGGACACCGGGGAGCTGTTTTTT
TRBD2,TRBV5-1,many,TRBJ2-1,15,CASSWSGGAYNEQFF,TGCGCCAGCAGCTGGAGCGGGGGAGCTTACAATGAGCAGTTCTTC
.,TRBV12-3/TRBV12-4,many,TRBJ2-2,13,CASRRQDSGELFF,TGTGCCAGCAGAAGACAGGATTCCGGGGAGCTGTTTTTT
.,TRBV27,many,TRBJ1-6,16,CASSLSTQLYNSPLHF,TGTGCCAGCAGTTTATCCACCCAGCTCTATAATTCACCCCTCCACTTT
.,TRBV5-1,many,TRBJ2-1,15,CASSKTDRSYNEQFF,TGCGCCAGCAGCAAAACGGACAGATCCTACAATGAGCAGTTCTTC
.,TRBV20-1,many,TRBJ1-1,12,CSADPGGIQAFF,TGCAGTGCCGACCCGGGGGGGATACAAGCTTTCTTT
.,TRBV5-1,many,TRBJ1-2,14,CASSGGLQSDGYTF,TGCGCCAGCAGCGGGGGACTGCAGAGCGATGGCTACACCTTC
.,TRBV20-1,many,TRBJ1-4,14,CSATPLGRGEKLFF,TGCAGTGCCACGCCTCTGGGCAGAGGGGAAAAACTGTTTTTT
.,TRBV20-1,many,TRBJ2-7,14,CSASRLSPVGVQYF,TGCAGTGCTAGCAGACTTAGCCCCGTTGGTGTGCAGTACTTC
.,TRBV18,many,TRBJ2-7,16,CASSPIDRLGTYEQYF,TGTGCCAGCTCACCAATCGACAGGTTAGGGACCTACGAGCAGTACTTC
.,TRBV10-3,many,TRBJ2-5,15,CAISESLQSGETQYF,TGTGCCATCAGTGAGTCGCTACAGAGCGGGGAGACCCAGTACTTC
.,TRBV12-3/TRBV12-4,many,TRBJ2-2,16,CASKPQGRGAAGELFF,TGTGCCAGCAAACCACAAGGACGGGGGGCGGCCGGGGAGCTGTTTTTT
.,TRBV20-1,many,TRBJ2-6,16,CSAPTDSISGANVLTF,TGCAGTGCTCCGACAGACTCCATCTCTGGGGCCAACGTCCTGACTTTC
.,TRBV5-1,many,TRBJ2-7,15,CASSLDPGQPYEQYF,TGCGCCAGCAGCTTGGATCCAGGACAACCCTACGAGCAGTACTTC
.,TRBV12-3/TRBV12-4,many,TRBJ2-2,19,CASTPPLGAPILNTGELFF,TGTGCCAGCACCCCCCCCCTGGGGGCCCCGATTTTGAACACCGGGGAGCTGTTTTTT
.,TRBV29-1,many,TRBJ1-1,14,CSVNQQGFSTEAFF,TGCAGCGTTAACCAACAGGGTTTTAGCACTGAAGCTTTCTTT
.,TRBV5-1,many,TRBJ1-5,15,CASSLGIHSNQPQHF,TGCGCCAGCAGCTTGGGGATACATAGCAATCAGCCCCAGCATTTT
.,TRBV18,many,TRBJ1-1,16,CASSPPVGGKNTEAFF,TGTGCCAGCTCACCACCGGTGGGGGGGAAGAACACTGAAGCTTTCTTT
.,TRBV12-3/TRBV12-4,many,TRBJ1-1,13,CASSSQVNTEAFF,TGTGCCAGCAGCAGTCAAGTGAACACTGAAGCTTTCTTT
.,TRBV12-3/TRBV12-4,.,TRBJ1-4,14,CASSPGKTNEKLFF,TGTGCCAGCAGCCCCGGAAAGACTAATGAAAAACTGTTTTTT
.,TRBV7-9,many,TRBJ2-3,14,CASSSMATADTQYF,TGTGCCAGCAGCTCTATGGCTACGGCAGATACGCAGTATTTT
TRBD2,TRBV6-5,many,TRBJ2-3,15,CASSRGLAWADTQYF,TGTGCCAGCAGCCGGGGACTAGCGTGGGCAGATACGCAGTATTTT